The 18 T cell receptor beta chains below come from one sample, sequenced in a study of blood T cell repertoires in COVID-19. Measured with immunoSEQ multiplex PCR; TCRdb has only the in-frame clones, and not every one. In the table there are roughly 110,000 clones, approximately 89% of which are singletons. Sequencing was carried out using peripheral blood. All receptors come from a man aged 45-65 years with active or convalescent COVID-19.

The V and J genes are TRBV18 and TRBJ1-1; D gene uncertain. The CDR3 has 14 amino acids. V dropped 1 base and J dropped 6 bases, with 12 bases sitting between them. Germline assignment: CDR1 KGHSH and CDR2 LQKENI. CDR3 in DNA: TGTGCCAGCTCACCACAGGCAGGCGAAGCTGAAGCTTTCTTT. Its translation is CASSPQAGEAEAFF.

The chain couples TRBV30 to TRBJ2-3; TRBD1 might be the D (6 bases). V was cut by 4 bases and J by 7 bases, with 15 bases left in between. CDR1 and CDR2 from the germline V gene are GTSNPN and SVGIG (reference sequence). CDR3 size: 13 residues. The CDR3 here is CAWTTGWGNTQYF. The CDR3 bases are TGTGCCTGGACGACAGGTTGGGGGAATACGCAGTATTTT.

The chain uses TRBV7-8 and TRBJ2-2, with a weak D call TRBD1 (6 bases). Trimming pared 1 base from V and 4 bases from J, leaving 13 bases between. The germline CDR1 and CDR2 sequences are SGHVS and FQNEAQ. The CDR3 length is 16 residues. CDR3 sequence: CASSLEGGSPTGELFF. CDR3 in DNA: TGTGCCAGCAGCTTAGAAGGGGGATCCCCCACCGGGGAGCTGTTTTTT.

CDR3 nucleotides: TGTGCCAGCAGCCAGTCCACTAGCGGGAGTACAGATACGCAGTATTTT. Protein sequence: CASSQSTSGSTDTQYF. This chain joins TRBV4-2 and TRBJ2-3; the match to TRBD2 covers 11 bases. The trim removed 3 bases at V and 3 bases at J, leaving 5 bases unmatched. This CDR3 region has 16 residues. Germline-derived CDR1 and CDR2 are LGHNA and YNFKEQ.

The chain couples TRBV28 to TRBJ2-7; TRBD2 might be the D (6 bases). V gave up 3 bases and J gave up 0 bases, with 9 bases separating them. Germline V gene data show CDR1 as MDHEN and CDR2 as SYDVKM. The CDR3 consists of 14 residues. The DNA for the CDR3 is TGTGCCAGCAGTTTTATGGGGGGCTCCTACGAGCAGTACTTC. This translates into CASSFMGGSYEQYF.

The V and J genes are TRBV3-1 (or the pseudogene TRBV3-2) and TRBJ2-2; 14 bases map to TRBD2. Germline trimming cut 1 base from V and 4 bases from J; bases unmatched to any gene: 5. The germline V gene has CDR1 LGHDT and CDR2 YNNKEL (reference sequence). The CDR3 length is 18 residues. In nucleotides, the CDR3 is TGTGCCAGCAGCCAAGGGGGACTAGCGGGAGCTCCCACCGGGGAGCTGTTTTTT. This translates into CASSQGGLAGAPTGELFF.

The gene calls are TRBV5-1 and TRBJ2-3; D is possibly TRBD1 (5 bases). Germline V gives CDR1 SGHRS, CDR2 YFSETQ. The V end was cut by 4 bases, the J end by 0 bases, with 9 bases between. The CDR3 contains 14 residues. The CDR3 is CASSPGHSTDTQYF. CDR3 bases: TGCGCCAGCAGCCCTGGACACAGCACAGATACGCAGTATTTT.

The genes are TRBV19 and TRBJ2-5; the D gene is possibly TRBD1 (7 bases). Germline V gene sequence: CDR1 LNHDA, CDR2 SQIVND (reference sequence). Between the trimmed V and J ends, which lost 5 bases and 5 bases, there was a span of 15 bases. The CDR3 sequence is 14 residues long. The CDR3 bases are TGTGCCAGTAGTCAGGGGGGCGCTGGGGAGACCCAGTACTTC. Its translation: CASSQGGAGETQYF.

The genes are TRBV7-8 and TRBJ1-1; possible D gene TRBD1, 5 bases. Germline-derived CDR1 and CDR2 are SGHVS and FQNEAQ. V lost 1 base to trimming and J lost 1 base, with 10 bases between them. The length of the CDR3 is 15 residues. The CDR3 here is CASSLVGRENTEAFF. The CDR3 DNA sequence: TGTGCCAGCAGCTTAGTTGGCAGGGAGAACACTGAAGCTTTCTTT.

The rearrangement uses TRBV19 and TRBJ1-6, with TRBD1 matching 8 bases. This CDR3 contains 16 residues. The trim removed 3 bases at V and 7 bases at J, leaving 8 bases unmatched. Germline CDR1 is LNHDA and CDR2 is SQIVND (reference sequence). The CDR3 DNA reads as TGTGCCAGTAGTATGTTCCGGGACAGGAACAATTCACCCCTCCACTTT. This translates into CASSMFRDRNNSPLHF.

CDR3 residues: CASSEESFAGANVLTF. The CDR3 DNA sequence: TGTGCCAGCAGTGAAGAGAGCTTCGCTGGGGCCAACGTCCTGACTTTC. The rearrangement joins TRBV6-1 to TRBJ2-6; D is ambiguous. Germline values: CDR1 MNHNS, CDR2 SASEGT. CDR3 size: 16 residues. V was cut by 1 base and J by 2 bases, with 9 bases left in between.

The genes are TRBV7-9 and TRBJ2-2; 7 bases map to TRBD1. CDR1 is SEHNR and CDR2 is FQNEAQ in the germline V gene (reference sequence). V gave up 1 base and J gave up 11 bases; unmatched junction bases: 1. The CDR3 has 12 amino acids. The CDR3 DNA follows: TGTGCCAGCAGCTTAGGACAGGGAGAGCTGTTTTTT. This encodes CASSLGQGELFF. Variable domain in full (rest from reference TRBV7-9 and TRBJ2-2): DTGVSQNPRHKITKRGQNVTFRCDPISEHNRLYWYRQTLGQGPEFLTYFQNEAQLEKSRLLSDRFSAERPKGSFSTLEIQRTEQGDSAMYLCASSLGQGELFFGEGSRLTVL.

This clone has just one count. The chain carries TRBV3-1 (or the pseudogene TRBV3-2) and TRBJ1-5; D is ambiguous. The CDR3 has 14 amino acids. Trimming pared 1 base from V and 5 bases from J, leaving 9 bases between. Germline CDR1 reads LGHDT; CDR2 reads YNNKEL (reference sequence). For the CDR3, the DNA is TGTGCCAGCAGCCAAGGGCCAGGCGATCAGCCCCAGCATTTT. Translation gives CASSQGPGDQPQHF.

The chain recombines TRBV10-3 with TRBJ2-1; 10 bases line up with TRBD1. Looked up from germline, CDR1 is ENHRY and CDR2 is SYGVKD. J was trimmed by 7 bases and V by 6 bases; bases with no gene match: 9. CDR3 size: 15 residues. Written as DNA, the CDR3 is TGTGCCATCAGCCAAGGACAGGGGGAGAAAAATGAGCAGTTCTTC. Its protein product is CAISQGQGEKNEQFF.

This rearrangement joins TRBV2 to TRBJ2-1, with 10 nucleotides matching TRBD2. The CDR3 runs 14 residues. Germline V gene sequence: CDR1 SNHLY, CDR2 FYNNEI. V was clipped by 3 bases and J by 8 bases; unmatched bases: 4. CDR3 nucleotide sequence: TGTGCCAGCAGTGATACCGGGACTAGCGATGAGCAGTTCTTC. It encodes CASSDTGTSDEQFF. Based on the CDR3 plus reference TRBV2 and TRBJ2-1, the full variable domain is EPEVTQTPSHQVTQMGQEVILRCVPISNHLYFYWYRQILGQKVEFLVSFYNNEISEKSEIFDDQFSVERPDGSNFTLKIRSTKLEDSAMYFCASSDTGTSDEQFFGPGTRLTVL.

The CDR3 coding sequence is TGTGCCAGCAGCTCTTACAGGGTGAATCAGCCCCAGCATTTT. This codes for CASSSYRVNQPQHF. The rearrangement uses TRBV6-2 or TRBV6-3 and TRBJ1-5, with a possible D match to TRBD1 (6 bases). Germline-derived CDR1 and CDR2 are MNHEY and SVGEGT. Trimming left V 6 bases short and J 4 bases short, with 13 bases between. The length of the CDR3 is 14 residues.

This clone was seen a single time. This rearrangement joins TRBV24-1 to TRBJ1-5, with unresolved D. Trimming cost V 5 bases and J 2 bases, with 15 bases left between them. Germline CDR1 reads KGHDR; CDR2 reads SFDVKD. The CDR3 runs 16 residues. CDR3: CATSVEGLAGNQPQHF. The CDR3 nucleotides are TGTGCCACCAGTGTTGAGGGCCTAGCGGGCAATCAGCCCCAGCATTTT.

The rearrangement links TRBV7-8 to TRBJ2-1; TRBD2 matches 15 bases. Germline CDR1 and CDR2: SGHVS and FQNEAQ. This CDR3 is built from 18 residues. J was trimmed by 8 bases and V by 1 base; bases with no gene match: 9. CDR3 in DNA: TGTGCCAGCAGCTTAGTCCCCGGACTAGCGGGAGGGTCACATGAGCAGTTCTTC. This encodes CASSLVPGLAGGSHEQFF.